This T cell receptor beta chain was retrieved from a study of T-cell memory formation after mild COVID-19. Germline CDR1 and CDR2: SEHNR and FQNEAQ (reference sequence). The CDR3 runs to 17 residues. The J segment lost 5 bases and the V segment lost 1 base, leaving 9 bases of the junction unmatched. Study results and caveats: Clones contracting over day 15 to 85 were CD4/CD8 balanced, with later expanders leaning CD4+. Still unconfirmed is whether the second-wave clones peaking on day 37 recognized SARS-CoV-2.

Turning to this clonotype: Its target is unknown.

Libraries for TCRalpha and TCRbeta carried sample barcodes and unique molecular identifiers via 5'RACE. In TCRdb, the 5' RACE reads were re-called with MiXCR into one record per CDR3 protein. The top ten clones hold 3.5% of a sample with roughly 250,000 distinct CDR3 sequences, over 15% of them seen once. The V and J genes are TRBV7-9 and TRBJ2-1; TRBD1 aligns across 9 bases. Sequencing used PBMCs or a T cell subset sorted from them (not recorded which). The receptor's source is a man younger than 30 who had mild COVID-19 (a few samples of this study predate the infection). Cell type and time point are not known. The CDR3 bases are TGTGCCAGCAGCTTAGGAGCCGGGACAGGGATCGACAATGAGCAGTTCTTC. It codes for CASSLGAGTGIDNEQFF.